This T cell receptor beta chain was obtained from a study of PD-L1 blockade in urothelial cancer. Whole-study results and caveats: Tumor-associated clones in blood expanded more at 3 weeks in durable-benefit patients.

Regarding time point: peripheral blood 6 weeks after treatment start. TCRdb's copy holds only in-frame clones and misses some; the assay was immunoSEQ multiplex PCR. The sample records under 150,000 clones, roughly 89% being singletons. J lost 4 bases, V lost 0 bases, and 9 bases had no gene match. The CDR3 extends over 16 amino acids. Germline lookup yields CDR1 SGDLS and CDR2 YYNGEE. Details on this clone: Its antigen is undetermined.

The source was PBMCs, collected around atezolizumab (anti-PD-L1) treatment. The rearrangement links TRBV9 to TRBJ2-5; 7 bases fit TRBD1. This sequence originates from a man aged 55 to 70 with urothelial cancer. CDR3 nucleotide sequence: TGTGCCAGCAGCGTAGGCGAAAGGGACAGACGAGAGACCCAGTACTTC. This encodes CASSVGERDRRETQYF.